This entry lists 16 T cell receptor beta chains sequenced from one sample in a study of PD-1 blockade in classical Hodgkin lymphoma. Described time point: cycle 4 day 1 (C4D1), after 6 weeks of nivolumab. All patients experienced relapse after autologous stem cell transplantation, and brentuximab vedotin exposure was variable. Assay: immunoSEQ multiplex PCR; the TCRdb copy retains only in-frame clones and omits some. Among roughly 100,000 clones listed, more than 70% were seen once. The sequences come from peripheral blood mononuclear cells (PBMCs), collected before the fourth cycle of nivolumab. The receptors here all came from a human donor with classical Hodgkin lymphoma.

V gene TRBV10-1 combines with J gene TRBJ2-1, with 13 bases that match TRBD2. The CDR3 extends over 15 amino acids. CDR1 is WNHNN, CDR2 SYGVQD, per germline (reference sequence). The V gene end was trimmed by 6 bases and the J gene end by 8 bases; junction bases not matched to a gene: 7. The CDR3 nucleotides are TGCGCCAGCAGAGCCGGGACTAGCGGGAATGATGAGCAGTTCTTC. It codes for CASRAGTSGNDEQFF.

This chain uses TRBV30 with TRBJ2-5; perhaps TRBD1 as D (6 bases). Germline V gene sequence: CDR1 GTSNPN, CDR2 SVGIG (reference sequence). Trimming removed 5 bases at V and 5 bases at J, with 15 bases between. This CDR3 is 13 amino acids long. The CDR3 nucleotides read TGTGCCTGGGGTACCAATCAGGGGGAGACCCAGTACTTC. It translates to CAWGTNQGETQYF. Full variable domain (rest looked up from reference TRBV30 and TRBJ2-5): SQTIHQWPATLVQPVGSPLSLECTVEGTSNPNLYWYRQAAGRGLQLLFYSVGIGQISSEVPQNLSASRPQDRQFILSSKKLLLSDSGFYLCAWGTNQGETQYFGPGTRLLVL.

The rearrangement joins TRBV5-8 to TRBJ2-1; 11 positions agree with TRBD1. The germline V gene has CDR1 SGHTS and CDR2 YDEGEE. V lost 0 bases and J lost 7; bases outside the gene matches: 3. The CDR3 loop spans 15 amino acids. The CDR3 here is CASSLVGTGGNEQFF. The CDR3 region has the DNA TGTGCCAGCAGCTTGGTAGGGACAGGGGGGAATGAGCAGTTCTTC.

The gene calls are TRBV15 and TRBJ2-5; TRBD2 agrees at 12 bases. This CDR3 has 16 residues. The junction had 4 bases not matched to a gene; V was cut back by 0 bases and J by 5 bases. In germline, CDR1 is LNHNV, CDR2 YYDKDF (reference sequence). CDR3 sequence (DNA): TGTGCCACCAGCAGAGATACACTAGCGGGAGGTGAGACCCAGTACTTC. Translation: CATSRDTLAGGETQYF.

The chain couples TRBV4-1 to TRBJ1-1, with D tentatively TRBD1 (6 bases). The germline gives CDR1 MGHRA, CDR2 YSYEKL. V lost 0 bases and J lost 1, with 12 bases in between. The CDR3 runs to 16 residues. CDR3 loop: CASSQEWDISNTEAFF. DNA for the CDR3: TGCGCCAGCAGCCAAGAATGGGACATTTCGAACACTGAAGCTTTCTTT.

The J gene is TRBJ2-2, the V gene TRBV19; 8 bases line up with TRBD2. This CDR3 region has 15 residues. Germline values: CDR1 LNHDA, CDR2 SQIVND (reference sequence). Trimming removed 1 base from V and 6 bases from J; junction bases left unmatched: 4. This chain's CDR3 is CASSIGGRLAGELFF. For the CDR3, the DNA is TGTGCCAGTAGTATAGGCGGGAGGCTTGCCGGGGAGCTGTTTTTT.

The chain uses TRBV5-1 and TRBJ2-3; the D gene is possibly TRBD2 (5 bases). CDR3 length equals 14 residues. The V gene lost 2 bases and the J gene lost 6 bases, with 13 bases spanning the gap. Germline CDR1 reads SGHRS; CDR2 reads YFSETQ. For the CDR3, the DNA is TGCGCCAGCAGCTTAGGGAGTTTCGGGGATACGCAGTATTTT. As protein: CASSLGSFGDTQYF.

V gene TRBV18 combines with J gene TRBJ2-7; 8 bases line up with TRBD2. The J segment lost 0 bases and the V segment lost 6 bases, leaving 10 bases of the junction unmatched. The CDR3 runs 16 residues. The V gene's germline CDR1 is KGHSH and CDR2 LQKENI. The CDR3 DNA is TGTGCCAGCTCTCTGAACGGACTAGCATCCTCCTACGAGCAGTACTTC. As protein: CASSLNGLASSYEQYF.

The rearrangement links TRBV6-1 to TRBJ1-1; a weak D match, TRBD1 (6 bases). In germline, CDR1 is MNHNS, CDR2 SASEGT. There are 15 residues in the CDR3. Deletions cut 4 bases from V and 1 base from J, with 13 bases between. CDR3 residues: CASSAHKGGNTEAFF. CDR3 bases: TGTGCCAGCAGTGCCCACAAGGGGGGGAACACTGAAGCTTTCTTT.

This clone came up a few times. The CDR3 spells CAWSRGGGRTEAFF. The CDR3 bases are TGTGCCTGGAGCCGGGGCGGGGGAAGGACTGAAGCTTTCTTT. The chain couples TRBV30 to TRBJ1-1, with D maybe TRBD1 (5 bases). This CDR3 is built from 14 residues. The germline V gene encodes CDR1 GTSNPN and CDR2 SVGIG (reference sequence). The V end lost 3 bases, the J end lost 5 bases, and 16 bases lay between the germline ends.

The chain is built from TRBV2 and TRBJ1-1, with D uncertain. The CDR3 covers 13 residues. Germline V gene sequence: CDR1 SNHLY, CDR2 FYNNEI. This CDR3 is CAITVVMNTEAFF. The CDR3 nucleotides are TGTGCTATTACGGTAGTAATGAACACTGAAGCTTTCTTT.

The chain joins TRBV14 to TRBJ1-4; TRBD1 matches at 8 bases. The CDR3 length is 14 residues. Germline lookup yields CDR1 SGHDN and CDR2 FVKESK. The V segment lost 1 base and the J segment 6 bases; nucleotides outside the gene matches: 1. CDR3 DNA sequence: TGTGCCAGCAGCCAAGCACAGGGGGATGAAAAACTGTTTTTT. Translation gives CASSQAQGDEKLFF. The complete variable domain, with remaining parts taken from reference TRBV14 and TRBJ1-4, reads EAGVTQFPSHSVIEKGQTVTLRCDPISGHDNLYWYRRVMGKEIKFLLHFVKESKQDESGMPNNRFLAERTGGTYSTLKVQPAELEDSGVYFCASSQAQGDEKLFFGSGTQLSVL.

This clone was seen just once. The V and J genes are TRBV6-6 and TRBJ1-5; 10 bases are a match to TRBD1. This CDR3 spans 15 amino acids. Per germline, CDR1 MNHNY and CDR2 SVGAGI (reference sequence). With 0 bases clipped from V and 7 bases from J, the junction kept 3 bases outside the gene matches. CDR3 amino acids: CASSYSGQGRQPQHF. The CDR3 DNA reads TGTGCCAGCAGTTACTCGGGACAGGGGAGACAGCCCCAGCATTTT.

This clone has just one count. The chain combines TRBV10-2 with TRBJ2-1; 10 bases are a match to TRBD1. Germline V gives CDR1 WSHSY, CDR2 SAAADI. CDR3 size: 16 residues. Trimming removed 6 bases from V and 7 bases from J; junction bases left unmatched: 12. The CDR3 sequence is CASSGTGAPPGNEQFF. CDR3 bases: TGCGCCAGCAGCGGGACAGGGGCGCCCCCGGGGAATGAGCAGTTCTTC.

The V gene is TRBV6-5, the J gene TRBJ2-7; 11 bases are shared with TRBD1. This CDR3 comprises 15 residues. Losses at the gene ends were 8 bases for V and 6 bases for J; bases not matched to a gene: 12. Germline loops: CDR1 MNHEY, CDR2 SVGAGI. The CDR3 nucleotides are TGTGCCAGCGGGTCGGACAGGGGGCTTCTCTCCGAGCAGTACTTC. It codes for CASGSDRGLLSEQYF.

This clone appeared once. The J gene is TRBJ1-1, the V gene TRBV4-2; tentative D call: TRBD1 (5 bases). This CDR3 contains 14 residues. Trimming pared 4 bases from V and 0 bases from J, leaving 9 bases between. CDR1 is LGHNA, CDR2 YNFKEQ, per germline. Written as DNA, the CDR3 is TGTGCCAGCAGCCGGGGACCTATGAACACTGAAGCTTTCTTT. Translating it yields CASSRGPMNTEAFF.